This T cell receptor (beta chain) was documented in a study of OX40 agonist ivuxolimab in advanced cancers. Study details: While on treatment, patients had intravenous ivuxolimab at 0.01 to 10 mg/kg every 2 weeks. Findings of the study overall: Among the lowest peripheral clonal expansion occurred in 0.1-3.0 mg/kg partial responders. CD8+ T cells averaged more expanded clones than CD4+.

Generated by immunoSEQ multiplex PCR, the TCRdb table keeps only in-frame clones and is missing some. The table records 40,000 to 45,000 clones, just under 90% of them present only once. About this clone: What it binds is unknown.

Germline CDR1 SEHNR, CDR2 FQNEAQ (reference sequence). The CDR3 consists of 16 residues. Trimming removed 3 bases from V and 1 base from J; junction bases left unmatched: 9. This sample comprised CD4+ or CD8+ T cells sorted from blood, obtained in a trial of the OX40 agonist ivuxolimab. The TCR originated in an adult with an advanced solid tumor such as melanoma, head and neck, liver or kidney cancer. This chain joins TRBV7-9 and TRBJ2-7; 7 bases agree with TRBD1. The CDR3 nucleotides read TGTGCCAGCAGCTTTCCTAGTGGGACAGCTTCCTACGAGCAGTACTTC. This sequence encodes CASSFPSGTASYEQYF. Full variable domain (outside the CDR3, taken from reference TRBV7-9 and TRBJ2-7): DTGVSQNPRHKITKRGQNVTFRCDPISEHNRLYWYRQTLGQGPEFLTYFQNEAQLEKSRLLSDRFSAERPKGSFSTLEIQRTEQGDSAMYLCASSFPSGTASYEQYFGPGTRLTVT.